This entry lists 20 T cell receptor beta chains sequenced from one sample in a study of glioma-infiltrating T cells. The iRepertoire nested amplicon-rescue multiplex PCR amplified TCR alpha and beta CDR3s from RNA. TCRdb re-called the multiplex PCR reads through MiXCR, storing one row per CDR3 protein. The sample consists of around 180,000 distinct CDR3 sequences, about 46% of them appearing once. Sequenced input: glioma tissue, nonneoplastic brain tissue, or PBMCs (not recorded which). The origin of the receptors is a human donor with low-grade glioma or glioblastoma, undergoing nonglioma brain surgery, or in good health (not recorded which).

V usage is TRBV3-1 and J usage is TRBJ2-1; TRBD2 matches 10 bases. CDR1 is LGHDT, CDR2 YNNKEL, per germline (reference sequence). The junction had 5 bases not matched to a gene; V was cut back by 0 bases and J by 9 bases. This CDR3 is 15 amino acids long. The CDR3, as DNA: TGTGCCAGCAGCCAAGATCCTAGCGGGAGTTTTGAGCAGTTCTTC. Translated: CASSQDPSGSFEQFF.

This clonotype was counted many times. V usage is TRBV29-1 and J usage is TRBJ1-1; D gene unclear. The V gene lost 7 bases and the J gene lost 7 bases, with 10 bases spanning the gap. The CDR3 is made up of 10 amino acids. Germline lookup yields CDR1 SQVTM and CDR2 ANQGSEA. CDR3 nucleotides: TGCAGCGCCGAGGAGGATGAAGCTTTCTTT. It encodes CSAEEDEAFF.

This clonotype was seen repeatedly, ten times or more. This chain uses TRBV6-4 with TRBJ2-1; no clear D. V dropped 0 bases and J dropped 6 bases, with 6 bases sitting between them. CDR3 length equals 13 residues. Germline CDR1 reads MRHNA; CDR2 reads SNTAGT. CDR3 DNA sequence: TGTGCCAGCAGTGACTCGTCCGTCAATGAGCAGTTCTTC. Protein sequence: CASSDSSVNEQFF.

The chain links TRBV9 to TRBJ2-3; 8 bases are a match to TRBD1. CDR3 length: 13 amino acids. V lost 7 bases to trimming and J lost 6 bases; unmatched junction nucleotides: 7. The germline V gene encodes CDR1 SGDLS and CDR2 YYNGEE. For the CDR3, the DNA is TGTGCCAGCGCGAGGACAGGGTGGGATACGCAGTATTTT. The encoded protein is CASARTGWDTQYF.

This chain joins TRBV4-1 and TRBJ2-7; 7 nucleotides match TRBD2. The V gene's germline CDR1 is MGHRA and CDR2 YSYEKL. Losses at the gene ends were 3 bases for V and 4 bases for J; bases not matched to a gene: 12. This CDR3 is 16 amino acids long. CDR3 amino acids: CASSQAPTAGSYEQYF. DNA for the CDR3: TGCGCCAGCAGCCAGGCCCCTACAGCGGGATCATACGAGCAGTACTTC.

Regarding this clonotype: The junction and the germline gene differ at one end; a read error may be behind it. V gene TRBV28 combines with J gene TRBJ1-1; perhaps TRBD1 as D (5 bases). In germline, CDR1 is MDHEN, CDR2 SYDVKM. The CDR3 totals 15 residues. DNA for the CDR3: TGTGCCAGCAGCCCCGTAGGGGCATTGAACACTGGAGCTTTCTTT. Translated: CASSPVGALNTGAFF.

The chain couples TRBV12-3 or TRBV12-4 to TRBJ1-1; D is perhaps TRBD1 (5 bases). The CDR3 consists of 15 residues. V lost 3 bases, J lost 2 bases, and 13 bases lay in between. The CDR3 loop is CASSFLGTDNTEAFF. The CDR3 DNA is TGTGCCAGCAGTTTTTTGGGGACGGATAACACTGAAGCTTTCTTT.

The chain joins TRBV28 to TRBJ1-1; D unclear. V lost 6 bases and J 0 bases, leaving 5 bases between the germline ends. Germline lookup yields CDR1 MDHEN and CDR2 SYDVKM. The CDR3 extends over 12 amino acids. In DNA form, the CDR3 reads TGTGCCAGCAGGGTGGTGAACACTGAAGCTTTCTTT. Translation gives CASRVVNTEAFF.

This clonotype was seen at least ten times. V and J are TRBV20-1 and TRBJ2-7, with 11 bases identical to TRBD2. This CDR3 is 16 amino acids long. The germline CDR1 and CDR2 sequences are DFQATT and SNEGSKA (reference sequence). V lost 2 bases to trimming and J lost 3 bases; unmatched junction nucleotides: 9. The CDR3 DNA sequence: TGCAGTGCTAGAAAAATAGCGGGAGGGGGGTACTACGAGCAGTACTTC. It encodes CSARKIAGGGYYEQYF.

The chain uses TRBV18 and TRBJ2-3; D is unclear. Germline values: CDR1 KGHSH, CDR2 LQKENI. The CDR3 loop spans 16 amino acids. V gave up 9 bases and J gave up 3 bases, with 22 bases separating them. CDR3 in DNA: TGTGCCAGATCAGCACCTCCGTTTTATAGAACAGATACGCAGTATTTT. The encoded protein is CARSAPPFYRTDTQYF.

A note on this clonotype: A single base separates this from a much larger clone, so it may be a read error. This chain joins TRBV7-2 and TRBJ2-3; 8 positions match TRBD2. The CDR3 loop spans 11 amino acids. The germline CDR1 and CDR2 sequences are SGHTA and FQGNSA. CDR3 sequence: CAGSLIAGTYF. The CDR3 bases are TGTGCCGGCAGCTTAATAGCGGGGACGTATTTT.

To note about this clonotype: One end of the junction fails to match germline, which may point to a read error. The chain employs TRBV27 and TRBJ1-4, with 8 nucleotides matching TRBD1. This CDR3 has 14 residues. Germline CDR1 reads MNHEY; CDR2 reads SMNVEV (reference sequence). The CDR3 bases are TGTGCCAGCATACTGGGACAGGACGGCCAAAAACTGTTTTTC. It specifies CASILGQDGQKLFF. Full variable domain (outside the CDR3, taken from reference TRBV27 and TRBJ1-4): EAQVTQNPRYLITVTGKKLTVTCSQNMNHEYMSWYRQDPGLGLRQIYYSMNVEVTDKGDVPEGYKVSRKEKRNFPLILESPSPNQTSLYFCASILGQDGQKLFFGSGTQLSVL.

This clonotype was observed a few times. The chain uses TRBV4-1 and TRBJ2-3; TRBD2 aligns across 11 bases. The CDR3 covers 15 residues. Germline assignment: CDR1 MGHRA and CDR2 YSYEKL. V shed 3 bases, J shed 1 base, and the junction held 0 bases outside the gene matches. The CDR3 DNA reads as TGCGCCAGCAGCCAGGGACTAGCGGGCACAGATACGCAGTATTTT. This codes for CASSQGLAGTDTQYF.

The CDR3 spells CAISDRDSPREQYF. CDR3 coding DNA: TGTGCCATCAGTGACCGCGACAGTCCTAGGGAGCAGTACTTC. This rearrangement joins TRBV10-3 to TRBJ2-7, with D possibly matching TRBD1 (5 bases). Trimming took off 3 bases at V and 7 bases at J, with 16 bases between the two ends. The CDR3 consists of 14 residues. Looked up from germline, CDR1 is ENHRY and CDR2 is SYGVKD.

This clonotype was counted only a few times. The germline gene is not matched at one end of the junction; a read error may be the cause. This chain's CDR3 is CASSAASGYYEQCF. The DNA for the CDR3 is TGTGCCAGCAGTGCCGCTAGCGGATACTACGAGCAGTGCTTC. The chain couples TRBV28 to TRBJ2-7; 7 positions agree with TRBD2. Germline V gene lookup returns CDR1 MDHEN and CDR2 SYDVKM. The CDR3 length is 14 residues.

This clonotype was seen many times. The chain is built from TRBV28 and TRBJ1-1, with 9 nucleotides matching TRBD1. V shed 6 bases, J shed 0 bases, and the junction held 5 bases outside the gene matches. This CDR3 has 15 amino acids. CDR1 is MDHEN, CDR2 SYDVKM, per germline. The CDR3 DNA is TGTGCCAGCAGACGGACAGGGGACATGAACACTGAAGCTTTCTTT. It translates to CASRRTGDMNTEAFF.

The chain links TRBV12-5 to TRBJ2-7; the D gene is possibly TRBD2 (6 bases). The CDR3 is 16 residues long. Germline V gene data show CDR1 as LGHNT and CDR2 as FRNRAP. Trimming removed 6 bases at V and 2 bases at J, with 20 bases between. The CDR3 coding sequence is TGTGCTAGTGGCCCCGGGACTTACCCTCAGGCCTACGAGCAGTACTTC. Translated, it gives CASGPGTYPQAYEQYF.

The chain employs TRBV6-6 and TRBJ2-1, with 8 nucleotides matching TRBD2. The CDR3 runs 14 residues. V gave up 5 bases and J gave up 7 bases; unmatched junction bases: 7. The V gene's germline CDR1 is MNHNY and CDR2 SVGAGI (reference sequence). In DNA form, the CDR3 reads TGTGCCAGCAGTGCAAGCGGGGGAGGGAATGAGCAGTTCTTC. Translation gives CASSASGGGNEQFF.

In this sample, this clonotype turned up a few times. The chain couples TRBV12-3 or TRBV12-4 to TRBJ1-2; 7 nucleotides align to TRBD1. The CDR3 has 12 residues. V lost 9 bases, J lost 4 bases, and 5 bases stayed unmatched. The CDR3 protein is CASTQGTYGYTF. DNA of the CDR3: TGTGCCAGTACACAGGGGACCTATGGCTACACCTTC.

This clonotype was counted a few times. A much bigger clone sits one base away, suggesting this may be a read error. This chain joins TRBV20-1 and TRBJ2-7, with TRBD2 as a possible D gene (6 bases). The germline V gene has CDR1 DFQATT and CDR2 SNEGSKA (reference sequence). V was cut by 3 bases and J by 8 bases, with 20 bases left in between. The CDR3 spans 14 residues. The CDR3, as DNA: TGCAGTGCTAGGGAACCTAGAGGGAGGAACCAGCAGTACTTC. Amino acid sequence: CSAREPRGRNQQYF.